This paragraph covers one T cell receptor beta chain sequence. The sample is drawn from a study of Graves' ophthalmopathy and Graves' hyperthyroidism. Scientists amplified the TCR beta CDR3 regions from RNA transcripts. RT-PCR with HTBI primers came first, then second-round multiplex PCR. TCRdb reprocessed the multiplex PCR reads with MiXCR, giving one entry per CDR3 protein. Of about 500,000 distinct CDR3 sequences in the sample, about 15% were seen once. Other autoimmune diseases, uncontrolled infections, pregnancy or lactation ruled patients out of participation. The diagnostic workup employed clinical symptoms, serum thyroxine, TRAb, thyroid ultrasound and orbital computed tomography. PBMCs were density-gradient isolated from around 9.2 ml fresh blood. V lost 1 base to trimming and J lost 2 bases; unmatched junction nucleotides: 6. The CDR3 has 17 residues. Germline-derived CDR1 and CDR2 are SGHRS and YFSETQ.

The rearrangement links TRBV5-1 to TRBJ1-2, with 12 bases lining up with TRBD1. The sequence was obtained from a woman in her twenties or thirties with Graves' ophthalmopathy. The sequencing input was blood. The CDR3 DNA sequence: TGCGCCAGCAGCTTGTACCGGGACAGGGGGCGAAACTATGGCTACACCTTC. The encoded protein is CASSLYRDRGRNYGYTF. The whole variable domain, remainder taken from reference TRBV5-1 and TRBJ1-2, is KAGVTQTPRYLIKTRGQQVTLSCSPISGHRSVSWYQQTPGQGLQFLFEYFSETQRNKGNFPGRFSGRQFSNSRSEMNVSTLELGDSALYLCASSLYRDRGRNYGYTFGSGTRLTVV.